The text below deals with one T cell receptor (beta chain). As yet, its antigen is unknown. The data derive from a study of identifying expanded T cells in peripheral blood. The protocol was immunoSEQ multiplex PCR, while the TCRdb copy is restricted to in-frame clones and leaves out a portion. The sample lists 95,000 to 100,000 clones, 87% occurring once. Study conclusions and caveats: Roughly 1.1 clones differed between technical replicates, versus roughly 16 and 20 over time. Variance in clone template counts between approximately two-week samples significantly increased with total template count across all healthy donors.

The length of the CDR3 is 12 residues. Deletions cut 0 bases from V and 4 bases from J, with 4 bases between. CDR1 is SGHNT and CDR2 is YYREEE in the germline V gene (reference sequence). During the collection period, no donor immune events like infections were recorded. The receptor's source is a person aged 18-70 years in good health. Input material: blood. The chain carries TRBV5-4 and TRBJ2-5; no clear D gene. This CDR3 reads CASSLELETQYF. In nucleotides, the CDR3 is TGTGCCAGCAGCTTGGAGTTAGAGACCCAGTACTTC. Full variable domain (missing parts from reference TRBV5-4 and TRBJ2-5): ETGVTQSPTHLIKTRGQQVTLRCSSQSGHNTVSWYQQALGQGPQFIFQYYREEENGRGNFPPRFSGLQFPNYSSELNVNALELDDSALYLCASSLELETQYFGPGTRLLVL.